The source of this TCR beta chain is a study of blood T cell repertoires in COVID-19. Study overall: The samples span acute and convalescent COVID-19 from the United States, Italy and Spain. PBMCs, B-cell-depleted T cells, or T cells were the source of the cDNA or gDNA that made up the material.

V was cut by 5 bases and J by 3 bases, with 8 bases left in between. Looked up from germline, CDR1 is SGHTA and CDR2 is FQGNSA. This CDR3 is built from 13 residues. Cohorts were determined from participant-reported clinical history. The protocol was immunoSEQ multiplex PCR, while the TCRdb copy is restricted to in-frame clones and leaves out a portion. The repertoire has over 200,000 clones, 87% of them found once; the top ten carry 10% to 12%. The clonotype was recovered from a man in his thirties or forties who had recovered from COVID-19. The specimen sequenced was PBMCs or T cells enriched from blood (not recorded which). This rearrangement joins TRBV7-2 to TRBJ1-5; D not certain. The CDR3 protein is CASSRSLNQPQHF. CDR3 in DNA: TGTGCCAGCAGCCGGAGCCTCAATCAGCCCCAGCATTTT.